This TCR beta chain came from a study of T cells after yellow fever vaccination. Study conclusions and caveats: Clonotype sharing between CD4 and CD8 compartments was small. The secondary response was weaker, and its peak arrived faster, on day 5 versus 15. Among primary-vaccination clones, most reappeared after the booster, at 96% for CD4 and more than 85% for CD8.

Template switching by 5'RACE produced TCR cDNA, adding a universal primer site and UMIs. TCRdb reprocessed the 5' RACE reads with MiXCR, giving one entry per CDR3 protein. Of some 560,000 distinct CDR3 sequences listed, 17% are singletons. Comments on this clonotype: Its matching antigen is unknown.

Sequencing used PBMCs, obtained around 5 days after the first yellow fever vaccination. This TCR came from a man younger than 30 who received the YFV17D yellow fever vaccine.

For the CDR3, the DNA is TGTGCCAGCAGCCACAAGCAGGGGGGGGTAAAAAACATTCAGTACTTC. Translating it yields CASSHKQGGVKNIQYF. J is TRBJ2-4 and V is TRBV7-2; D could derive from TRBD1 or TRBD2 (7 bases each). The CDR3 consists of 16 residues. CDR1 is SGHTA and CDR2 is FQGNSA in the germline V gene. Trimming stripped 5 bases from V and 4 bases from J, with 18 bases between.